This T cell receptor (beta chain) was documented in a study of T-cell reconstitution after alpha-beta-depleted transplantation in children. General study results and limits: Where alpha-beta T cells came from about two months after transplant was reportedly several hundred expanded graft clones. Day-60 TCRbeta diversity that was high in some patients was derived from surviving recipient T cells and thymic progenitors.

This clonotype showed up many times. Its antigen is undetermined. The authors prepared the TCRbeta library with unique molecular identifiers. TCRdb processed the PCR reads anew with MiXCR; each CDR3 protein has one entry. The sample comprises around 440,000 distinct CDR3 sequences, about 11% of which are singletons, and around 2% rests with the top ten. CDR1 and CDR2 from the germline V gene are MGHRA and YSYEKL. V dropped 0 bases and J dropped 6 bases, with 20 bases sitting between them. The CDR3 consists of 18 residues. The TCR was taken from a child between 2 and 9 years old with inherited bone marrow failure, due to receive a stem cell transplant. The specimen was PBMCs, collected before TCRalphabeta/CD19-depleted stem cell transplant. V is TRBV4-1 and J is TRBJ1-4; a possible D gene is TRBD1 (5 bases). The CDR3 reads CASSQDLSGMRGYEKLFF. The DNA for the CDR3 is TGCGCCAGCAGCCAAGATCTCTCGGGGATGAGGGGCTATGAAAAACTGTTTTTT.